This T cell receptor (beta chain) appears in the sequencing data of a study of blood T cells in healthy people across ages. Overall study findings and caveats: Not knowing donor CMV status may have confounded expanded clonotype changes. Roughly linear age-related decline in beta diversity appeared, significant by age about 40.

Concerning this clonotype itself: The target antigen is unknown.

The CDR3 runs 15 residues. V was clipped by 3 bases and J by 2 bases, with 11 bases between them. The germline CDR1 and CDR2 sequences are MNHNS and SASEGT. Primed by a sample-barcoded 5' primer and a J-beta primer mix, a second PCR proceeded for roughly 6 to 12 cycles. TCRdb re-called the 5' RACE reads with MiXCR, one entry per CDR3 protein. The sample yields approximately 790,000 distinct CDR3 sequences, 60% to 80% seen once. Sequenced material: blood. This rearrangement joins TRBV6-1 to TRBJ1-5; D unresolved. The TCR comes from a young man in good health. The CDR3 here is CASSEGWRGNQPQHF. The CDR3 nucleotides are TGTGCCAGCAGTGAGGGTTGGAGGGGCAATCAGCCCCAGCATTTT.